These 3 T cell receptor beta chains were sequenced from one sample in a study of shared clonotypes between healthy human individuals. TCRdb's table, derived via immunoSEQ multiplex PCR, lists solely in-frame clones and lacks some. The sample has millions of clones; approximately 95% are singletons. The specimen sequenced was naive CD4+ T cells sorted from blood. Subset indicated: CD45RA+ positively selected. These TCRs come from a man between 18 and 29 years old in good health.

The chain is built from TRBV5-1 and TRBJ1-4, with D hard to call. The CDR3 is 15 residues long. V was pared by 9 bases and J by 5 bases, with 20 bases between. Germline V gene sequence: CDR1 SGHRS, CDR2 YFSETQ. The CDR3 sequence is CATKRSGNPNEKLFF. Here the CDR3 DNA reads TGCGCCACCAAGCGGTCCGGTAACCCCAATGAAAAACTGTTTTTT.

V usage is TRBV30 and J usage is TRBJ1-2; no firm D call. This CDR3 is built from 11 residues. Germline lookup yields CDR1 GTSNPN and CDR2 SVGIG (reference sequence). V lost 3 bases and J 7 bases, leaving 9 bases between the germline ends. The CDR3 here is CAWSSSAGYTF. The CDR3 DNA sequence: TGTGCCTGGAGCAGCTCCGCTGGCTACACCTTC.

This chain connects TRBV7-2 to TRBJ2-5; 12 nucleotides agree with TRBD2. The germline gives CDR1 SGHTA, CDR2 FQGNSA. Germline trimming cut 3 bases from V and 1 base from J; bases unmatched to any gene: 6. The CDR3 runs to 17 residues. CDR3 sequence: CASSFQWTSGAQETQYF. Here the CDR3 DNA reads TGTGCCAGCAGCTTTCAATGGACTAGCGGGGCCCAAGAGACCCAGTACTTC.